These T cell receptor beta chains were read from a single sample in a study of T cell repertoires in MIS-A myocarditis. Data came from immunoSEQ multiplex PCR; TCRdb stores just in-frame clones and leaves some out. The sample holds 10,000 to 13,000 clones, around 83% seen once. Sequencing was performed on right ventricle heart tissue obtained at autopsy. The receptors shown here come from a man in his late teens or twenties with fulminant myocarditis from multisystem inflammatory syndrome in adults (MIS-A) after COVID-19. Both conserved end residues are part of each CDR3. Each record gives: D gene, V gene, J gene, clone size, CDR3 protein, CDR3 DNA. A D gene is named only where the DNA matches it firmly. The size field is filled for only some rows; it gives once, few, many or a size class.

d_call: TRBD1
v_call: TRBV14
j_call: TRBJ2-2
clone_size: -
cdr3_aa: CASSRQGDSGLTGELFF
cdr3_nt: TGTGCCAGCAGCCGACAGGGGGACAGCGGTCTCACCGGGGAGCTGTTTTTT

d_call: -
v_call: TRBV6-6
j_call: TRBJ1-3
clone_size: -
cdr3_aa: CASIGTGQNSGNTIYF
cdr3_nt: TGTGCCAGCATTGGAACGGGGCAAAACTCTGGAAACACCATATATTTT

d_call: -
v_call: TRBV19
j_call: TRBJ1-5
clone_size: few
cdr3_aa: CASSIHTSNQPQHF
cdr3_nt: TGTGCCAGTAGTATACATACTAGCAATCAGCCCCAGCATTTT

d_call: -
v_call: TRBV28
j_call: TRBJ1-1
clone_size: -
cdr3_aa: CASSLSGMNTEAFF
cdr3_nt: TGTGCCAGCAGTTTATCGGGTATGAACACTGAAGCTTTCTTT

d_call: TRBD1
v_call: TRBV2
j_call: TRBJ1-1
clone_size: once
cdr3_aa: CASRVNRGFTEAFF
cdr3_nt: TGTGCCAGCAGAGTAAACAGGGGGTTCACTGAAGCTTTCTTT

d_call: -
v_call: TRBV24-1
j_call: TRBJ2-7
clone_size: few
cdr3_aa: CATSDPLIGAQYF
cdr3_nt: TGTGCCACCAGTGACCCATTAATAGGCGCGCAGTACTTC

d_call: TRBD1
v_call: TRBV9
j_call: TRBJ1-5
clone_size: -
cdr3_aa: CASSGGTGNNQPQHF
cdr3_nt: TGTGCCAGCAGCGGGGGGACAGGGAACAATCAGCCCCAGCATTTT

d_call: -
v_call: TRBV7-6
j_call: TRBJ2-7
clone_size: -
cdr3_aa: CASSAADGSYEQYF
cdr3_nt: TGTGCCAGCAGCGCCGCGGACGGCTCCTACGAGCAGTACTTC

d_call: -
v_call: TRBV5-1
j_call: TRBJ1-6
clone_size: -
cdr3_aa: CASSETGYNSPLHF
cdr3_nt: TGCGCCAGCTCCGAGACAGGCTATAATTCACCCCTCCACTTT

d_call: TRBD1
v_call: TRBV3-1/TRBV3-2
j_call: TRBJ1-1
clone_size: -
cdr3_aa: CASSHRGRSAFF
cdr3_nt: TGTGCCAGCAGCCACAGGGGGCGGTCGGCTTTCTTT

d_call: -
v_call: TRBV4-3
j_call: TRBJ1-1
clone_size: -
cdr3_aa: CASSQGQLNTEAFF
cdr3_nt: TGCGCCAGCAGCCAAGGACAGTTGAACACTGAAGCTTTCTTT

d_call: TRBD2
v_call: TRBV27
j_call: TRBJ2-1
clone_size: once
cdr3_aa: CASTPGLAGAIPADGQFF
cdr3_nt: TGTGCCAGCACCCCGGGACTAGCGGGGGCTATCCCAGCCGATGGGCAGTTCTTC

d_call: -
v_call: TRBV5-1
j_call: TRBJ2-1
clone_size: -
cdr3_aa: CASSAPGTTYNEQFF
cdr3_nt: TGCGCCAGCAGCGCTCCCGGGACAACCTACAATGAGCAGTTCTTC

d_call: -
v_call: TRBV3-1/TRBV3-2
j_call: TRBJ2-1
clone_size: -
cdr3_aa: CASSQKRGQFF
cdr3_nt: TGTGCCAGCAGTCAAAAGCGGGGACAATTCTTC

d_call: -
v_call: TRBV6-6
j_call: TRBJ1-2
clone_size: -
cdr3_aa: CASSPFSGVGGYTF
cdr3_nt: TGTGCCAGCAGTCCCTTTTCAGGGGTAGGAGGCTACACCTTC

d_call: TRBD2
v_call: TRBV9
j_call: TRBJ2-1
clone_size: -
cdr3_aa: CASSVGTSGFSYNEQFF
cdr3_nt: TGTGCCAGCAGCGTCGGGACTAGCGGGTTTTCCTACAATGAGCAGTTCTTC

d_call: -
v_call: TRBV11-2
j_call: TRBJ1-1
clone_size: few
cdr3_aa: CASSFNGGVTEAFF
cdr3_nt: TGTGCCAGCAGCTTCAACGGGGGGGTCACTGAAGCTTTCTTT

d_call: -
v_call: TRBV13
j_call: TRBJ1-2
clone_size: -
cdr3_aa: CASSGRTQYGYTF
cdr3_nt: TGTGCCAGCAGCGGCCGTACCCAATATGGCTACACCTTC

d_call: TRBD1
v_call: TRBV24-1
j_call: TRBJ2-3
clone_size: -
cdr3_aa: CATSDWDRQSDTQYF
cdr3_nt: TGTGCCACCAGTGATTGGGACAGGCAGTCAGATACGCAGTATTTT

d_call: TRBD1
v_call: TRBV5-4
j_call: TRBJ1-2
clone_size: -
cdr3_aa: CASSANRQGFGDRTF
cdr3_nt: TGTGCCAGCAGCGCCAACCGACAGGGGTTCGGAGATAGAACCTTC

d_call: -
v_call: TRBV7-9
j_call: TRBJ2-7
clone_size: -
cdr3_aa: CASSPGAFYEQYF
cdr3_nt: TGTGCCAGCAGCCCGGGGGCTTTCTACGAGCAGTACTTC

d_call: -
v_call: TRBV7-2
j_call: TRBJ1-6
clone_size: -
cdr3_aa: CASSLSVGNSPLHF
cdr3_nt: TGTGCCAGCAGCTTAAGTGTGGGGAATTCACCCCTCCACTTT

d_call: -
v_call: TRBV14
j_call: TRBJ2-2
clone_size: -
cdr3_aa: CASSQDSGVGSGGELFF
cdr3_nt: TGTGCCAGCAGCCAAGATTCGGGTGTGGGGTCCGGCGGGGAGCTGTTTTTT

d_call: -
v_call: TRBV7-6
j_call: TRBJ2-1
clone_size: -
cdr3_aa: CASSLAGSSYNEQFF
cdr3_nt: TGTGCCAGCAGCTTGGCGGGGAGCTCCTACAATGAGCAGTTCTTC

d_call: -
v_call: TRBV5-1
j_call: TRBJ1-2
clone_size: -
cdr3_aa: CASSLGGLQDIYTF
cdr3_nt: TGCGCCAGCAGCTTGGGGGGACTTCAAGATATCTACACCTTC

d_call: TRBD2
v_call: TRBV7-6
j_call: TRBJ2-3
clone_size: -
cdr3_aa: CASSLVGLAGSSQLTDTQYF
cdr3_nt: TGTGCCAGCAGCTTAGTAGGGCTAGCGGGCTCTTCCCAGCTCACAGATACGCAGTATTTT

d_call: -
v_call: TRBV30
j_call: TRBJ1-1
clone_size: -
cdr3_aa: CAWNFMVGSEAFF
cdr3_nt: TGTGCCTGGAATTTCATGGTTGGCAGTGAAGCTTTCTTT